This T cell receptor beta chain emerged from a study of shared clonotypes between healthy human individuals. Study results and caveats: Rarefaction revealed incomplete sorted-subset sequencing despite large depth. In general, naive subsets displayed greater estimated richness than memory subsets did.

Data came from immunoSEQ multiplex PCR; TCRdb stores just in-frame clones and leaves some out. The sample has about 1.4 million clones; approximately 97% are singletons. Germline V gives CDR1 MRHNA, CDR2 SNTAGT. Trimming took off 6 bases at V and 4 bases at J, with 12 bases between the two ends. The CDR3 consists of 14 residues. Remarks on this clone: The antigen is not known.

The TCR sequence derives from a man aged 25-45 years in good health. The rearrangement joins TRBV6-4 to TRBJ2-2; D gene uncertain. Sequenced: naive CD4+ T cells sorted from blood. Subset here: CD45RA+ positively selected. The CDR3 spells CASSVLDGTGELFF. In DNA form, the CDR3 reads TGTGCCAGCAGCGTTCTAGACGGCACCGGGGAGCTGTTTTTT.